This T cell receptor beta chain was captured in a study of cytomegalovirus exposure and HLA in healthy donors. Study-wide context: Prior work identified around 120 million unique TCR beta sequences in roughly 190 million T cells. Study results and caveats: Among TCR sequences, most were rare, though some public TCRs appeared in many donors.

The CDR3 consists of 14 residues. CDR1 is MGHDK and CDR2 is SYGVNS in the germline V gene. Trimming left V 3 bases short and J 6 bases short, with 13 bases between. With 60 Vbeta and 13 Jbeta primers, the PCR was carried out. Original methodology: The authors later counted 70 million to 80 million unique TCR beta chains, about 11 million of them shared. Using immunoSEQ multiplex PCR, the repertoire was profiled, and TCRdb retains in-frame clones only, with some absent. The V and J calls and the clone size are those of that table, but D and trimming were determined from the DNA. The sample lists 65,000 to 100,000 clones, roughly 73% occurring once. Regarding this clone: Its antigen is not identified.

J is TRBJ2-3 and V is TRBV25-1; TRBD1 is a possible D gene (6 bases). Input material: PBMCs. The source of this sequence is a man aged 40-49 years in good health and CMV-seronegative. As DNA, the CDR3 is TGTGCCAGCAGTGACAGGGGATTCACCGATACGCAGTATTTT. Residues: CASSDRGFTDTQYF.